The following is a TCR beta chain sequence with its context. This clone has just one count. The specificity of this receptor is unknown. No qualities accompany the bases; no much larger clone lies one base away. The data stem from a study of cytotoxic CD8 clonotypes in ibrutinib-treated CLL (dated by TCRdb to the early 2020s). For the wider study: In this cohort, approximately 14 patients were treatment-naive and about a dozen were relapsed/refractory, while roughly 17 had unmutated IGHV. Cryopreserved peripheral blood mononuclear cells were collected at three points: before therapy, at response, and at either sustained remission or disease progression. An average of about 260,000 productive templates and approximately 90,000 productive rearrangements was obtained per sample. Partial responses were observed in roughly 25 patients and complete responses in 2; after a median follow-up of 68 months, remission was maintained in roughly 15 patients and progression was observed in approximately 12. All remission and progressive disease samples were collected while patients were still receiving ibrutinib. Response samples were obtained after a median of 12 months of treatment, with a range of about 6 to 36 months. Of the 90 or so participants in the trial, roughly 25 had longitudinal samples available.

Results the study describes overall, beyond this receptor: An increase in clonality was observed at ibrutinib response, with clonality remaining stable during sustained remission and falling back toward baseline at progression. Lymph node repertoires were not examined, and the timing of sampling was not matched between patients in sustained remission and those whose disease progressed. Public clonotypes were found to be uncommon and were observed to contract or remain stable during treatment; the increase in clonality was shown to reflect expansion of private clonotypes at ibrutinib response. At baseline, clonality was higher than in age-matched healthy donors and showed a strong correlation with circulating CD8+ T-cell counts.

Each clonotype received, on average, 10x coverage in deep resolution sequencing performed on a MiSeq, where the target depth lay between 1 in 1 million and 1 in 200,000 T cells. The immunoSEQ hsTCRB Kit was used to generate the TCR beta libraries. In the original analysis: Data were analyzed with ImmunoSEQ Data Assistant and ImmunoSEQ Analyzer, with V, D and J genes assigned per IMGT definitions. Clonality, which ranges from 0 to 1, was calculated as one minus the normalized Shannon entropy of productive rearrangement frequencies. Public clonotype analysis was restricted to overrepresented clonotypes comprising at least 0.05% of each patient's repertoire. Repertoires from 10 to 15 age-matched healthy donors in immuneACCESS were used as clonality controls. TCRdb limited this immuneACCESS table to in-frame rearrangements with V and J called. A share of clones is missing; checked studies link under half to unresolved V genes, and the rest is unexplained. V, J and clone size reflect that table, while D and trimming were determined from the DNA. Here the sample has 200,000 to 250,000 clones; 79% occur a single time. The ten largest clones add up to 11% of the sample.

Trimmed from V: 0 bases; trimmed from J: 7 bases; junction bases lacking a gene match: 7. The CDR3 contains 15 residues, cysteine and phenylalanine counted. Of all the DNA, just the CDR3 is kept, 45 bases in frame from base 1. The germline V gene provides CDR1 KGHSY and CDR2 FQNENV. The time point label, read with the paper, signifies: roughly 12 months on ibrutinib. For TCR beta library preparation, approximately 2.2 micrograms of genomic DNA were isolated from cryopreserved PBMCs. Longitudinal blood samples from CLL patients receiving ibrutinib monotherapy were subjected to high-throughput TCR beta sequencing. The patients were enrolled in a single-center, open-label phase 2 trial of ibrutinib monotherapy.

Specimen: PBMCs, collected after 12 months of ibrutinib treatment. Recombination connected TRBV16 to TRBJ2-3, and TRBD1 aligns with 7 junction nucleotides. This clonotype originated in a human donor with chronic lymphocytic leukemia. The CDR3 protein is CASSQSEGGANTQYF. The nucleotide sequence is given as TGTGCCAGCAGCCAATCGGAAGGGGGCGCGAATACGCAGTATTTT.